This T cell receptor beta chain appears in the sequencing data of a study of T-cell reconstitution after alpha-beta-depleted transplantation in children. Overall study results and limits: Some patients owed their high day-60 TCRbeta diversity to surviving recipient T cells and thymic progenitors. After one year, T-cell counts and TCRbeta diversity mostly came from new T cells. Several hundred expanded graft clones reportedly were the source of alpha-beta T cells about two months after transplant.

The TCRbeta library incorporated unique molecular identifiers. TCRdb re-analysed the PCR reads in MiXCR, keeping a single row per CDR3 protein. The data show about 15,000 distinct CDR3 sequences, around 5.8% seen once. This clonotype occurred many times. The antigen is undetermined. This CDR3 has 15 residues. V shed 0 bases and J 7 bases; nucleotides not matched to a gene: 8. From germline, CDR1 is MNHEY and CDR2 SVGAGI. The rearrangement links TRBV6-5 to TRBJ1-2, with 7 bases matching TRBD1. The sample here was PBMCs, taken before TCRalphabeta/CD19-depleted stem cell transplant. This clonotype originated in a boy younger than 18 with acute lymphoblastic leukemia, due to receive a stem cell transplant. The CDR3 loop reads CASSYSRTGAGGYTF. For the CDR3, the DNA is TGTGCCAGCAGTTACTCACGGACAGGAGCTGGTGGCTACACCTTC.